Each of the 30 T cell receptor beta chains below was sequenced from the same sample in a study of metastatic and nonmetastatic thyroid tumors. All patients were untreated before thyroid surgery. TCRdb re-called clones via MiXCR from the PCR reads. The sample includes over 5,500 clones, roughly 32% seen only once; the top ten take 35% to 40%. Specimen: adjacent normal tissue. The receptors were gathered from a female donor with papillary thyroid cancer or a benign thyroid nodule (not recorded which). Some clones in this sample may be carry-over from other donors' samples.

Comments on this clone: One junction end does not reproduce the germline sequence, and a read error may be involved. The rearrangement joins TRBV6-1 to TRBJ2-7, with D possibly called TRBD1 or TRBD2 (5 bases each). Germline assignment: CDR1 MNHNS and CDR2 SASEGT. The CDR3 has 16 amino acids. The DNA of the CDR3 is TGTGCCTGCAGTGAAGAGGGCAGGGATTATACCTACGAGCAGTGCTTC. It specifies CACSEEGRDYTYEQCF.

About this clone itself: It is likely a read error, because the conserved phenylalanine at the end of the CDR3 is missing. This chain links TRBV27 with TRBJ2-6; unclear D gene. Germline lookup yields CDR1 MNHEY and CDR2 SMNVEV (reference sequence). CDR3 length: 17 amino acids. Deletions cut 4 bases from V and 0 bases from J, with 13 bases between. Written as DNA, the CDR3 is TGTGCCAGCAGTTCCCTATGCTCGAGCTCTGGGGCCAACGTCCTGACTTTA. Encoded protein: CASSSLCSSSGANVLTL.

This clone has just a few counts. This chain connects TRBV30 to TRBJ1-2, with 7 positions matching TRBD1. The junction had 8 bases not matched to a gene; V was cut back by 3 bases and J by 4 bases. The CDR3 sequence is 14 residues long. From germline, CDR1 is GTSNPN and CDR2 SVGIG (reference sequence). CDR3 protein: CAWRDDRVPYGYTF. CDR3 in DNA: TGTGCCTGGAGGGATGACAGGGTCCCCTATGGCTACACCTTC.

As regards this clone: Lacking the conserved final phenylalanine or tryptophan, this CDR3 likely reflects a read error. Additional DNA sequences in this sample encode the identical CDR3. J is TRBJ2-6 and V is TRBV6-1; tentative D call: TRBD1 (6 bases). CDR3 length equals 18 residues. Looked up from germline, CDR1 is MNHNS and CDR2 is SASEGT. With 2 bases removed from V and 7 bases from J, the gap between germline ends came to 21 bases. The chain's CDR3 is CASSELRTVLGGANVLTY. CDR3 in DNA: TGTGCCAGCAGTGAACTCCGGACAGTTTTAGGCGGTGCCAACGTCCTGACTTAC.

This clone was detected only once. CDR3 coding DNA: TGCAGTGCTAGAGGACTAGCGGGGCATGGAGAGCAGTTCTTC. Encoded protein: CSARGLAGHGEQFF. The rearrangement links TRBV20-1 to TRBJ2-1; TRBD2 matches at 11 bases. Unmatched junction bases numbered 6, after V lost 1 base and J lost 10 bases. This CDR3 has 14 amino acids. Germline V lookup: CDR1 DFQATT, CDR2 SNEGSKA (reference sequence).

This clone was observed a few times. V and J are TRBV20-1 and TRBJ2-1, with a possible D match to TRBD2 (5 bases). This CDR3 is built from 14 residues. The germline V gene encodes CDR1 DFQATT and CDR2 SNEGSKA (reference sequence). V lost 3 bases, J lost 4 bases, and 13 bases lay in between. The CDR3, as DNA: TGCAGTGCTAGGGACTTTACCACTTACAATGAGCAGTTCTTC. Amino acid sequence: CSARDFTTYNEQFF.

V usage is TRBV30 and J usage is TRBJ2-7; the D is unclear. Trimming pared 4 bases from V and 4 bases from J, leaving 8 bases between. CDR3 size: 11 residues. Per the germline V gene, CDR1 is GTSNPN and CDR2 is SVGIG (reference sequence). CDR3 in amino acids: CAWTAKYEQYF. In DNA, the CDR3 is TGTGCCTGGACAGCTAAGTACGAGCAGTACTTC.

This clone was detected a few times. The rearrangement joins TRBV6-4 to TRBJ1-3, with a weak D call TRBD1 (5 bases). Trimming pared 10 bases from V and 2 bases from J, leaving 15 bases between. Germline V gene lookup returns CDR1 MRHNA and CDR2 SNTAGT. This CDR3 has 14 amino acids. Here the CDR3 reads CATSWDWTGNTIYF. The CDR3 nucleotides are TGTGCCACCAGCTGGGACTGGACTGGAAACACCATATATTTT.

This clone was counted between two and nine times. CDR3 nucleotides: TGTGCCAGCCGTACAGAGTTTTATAATTCACCCCTCCACTTT. It encodes CASRTEFYNSPLHF. The V and J genes are TRBV2 and TRBJ1-6; no firm D call. This CDR3 spans 14 amino acids. V was shortened by 8 bases and J by 4 bases, with 12 bases between the two germline ends. Per the germline V gene, CDR1 is SNHLY and CDR2 is FYNNEI.

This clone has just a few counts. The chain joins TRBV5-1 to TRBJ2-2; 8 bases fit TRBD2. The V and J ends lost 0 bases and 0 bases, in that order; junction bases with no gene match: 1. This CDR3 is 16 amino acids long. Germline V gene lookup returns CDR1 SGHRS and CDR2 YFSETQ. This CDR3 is CASSLEAGANTGELFF. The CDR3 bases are TGCGCCAGCAGCTTGGAAGCGGGGGCGAACACCGGGGAGCTGTTTTTT.

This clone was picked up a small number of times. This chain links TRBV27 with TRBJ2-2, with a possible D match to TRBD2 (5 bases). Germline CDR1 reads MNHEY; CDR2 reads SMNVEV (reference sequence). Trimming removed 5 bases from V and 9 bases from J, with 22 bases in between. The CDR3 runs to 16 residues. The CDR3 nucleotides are TGTGCCAGCAGTGAGGCGAGGGCCTCCGAACACCGGGAGCTGTTTTTT. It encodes CASSEARASEHRELFF.

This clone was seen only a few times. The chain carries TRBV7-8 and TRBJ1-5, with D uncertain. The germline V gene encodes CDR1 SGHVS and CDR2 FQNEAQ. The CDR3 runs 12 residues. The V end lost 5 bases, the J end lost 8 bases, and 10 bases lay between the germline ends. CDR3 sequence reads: CASSQQEEPQHF. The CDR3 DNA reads TGTGCCAGCAGCCAGCAGGAGGAGCCCCAGCATTTT.

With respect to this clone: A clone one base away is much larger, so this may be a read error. The DNA of the CDR3 is TGTGCCAGCAGCTCGGGACTAGCGGGAGGGGTCGTCAATGAGCAGTTCTTC. Residues: CASSSGLAGGVVNEQFF. The chain joins TRBV13 to TRBJ2-5; TRBD2 aligns across 16 bases. The J call may be in error: the DNA end matches TRBJ2-1 better. This CDR3 is 17 amino acids long. CDR1 and CDR2 from the germline V gene are PRHDT and FYEKMQ (reference sequence).

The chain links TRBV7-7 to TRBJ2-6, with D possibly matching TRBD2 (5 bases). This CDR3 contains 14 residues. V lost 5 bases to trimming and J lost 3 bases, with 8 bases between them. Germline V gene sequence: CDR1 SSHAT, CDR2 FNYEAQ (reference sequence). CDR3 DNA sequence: TGTGCCAGCAGCCAGAGCGGTGGGGCCAACGTCCTGACTTTC. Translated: CASSQSGGANVLTF.

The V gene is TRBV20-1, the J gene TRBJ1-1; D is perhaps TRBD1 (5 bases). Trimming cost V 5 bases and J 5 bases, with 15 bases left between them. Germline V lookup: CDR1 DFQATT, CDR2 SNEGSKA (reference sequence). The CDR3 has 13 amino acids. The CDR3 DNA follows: TGCAGTGCTGCCAGGACGGGGGGGACTGAAGCTTTCTTT. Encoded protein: CSAARTGGTEAFF.

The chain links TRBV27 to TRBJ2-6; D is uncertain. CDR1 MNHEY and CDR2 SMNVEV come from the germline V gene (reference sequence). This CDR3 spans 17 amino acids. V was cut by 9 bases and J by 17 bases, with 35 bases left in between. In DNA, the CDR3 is TGTGCCAGAAGTACCCTCCGCTCGAGCTCTGGTGCCAACGGCATGACTTTC. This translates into CARSTLRSSSGANGMTF.

CDR3 residues: CAIRGTGDSYNEQFF. For the CDR3, the DNA is TGTGCCATCAGAGGGACAGGGGACTCCTACAATGAGCAGTTCTTC. The chain couples TRBV10-3 to TRBJ2-1, with 10 positions matching TRBD1. The CDR3 has 15 amino acids. The V segment lost 6 bases and the J segment 0 bases; nucleotides outside the gene matches: 2. Germline CDR1 ENHRY, CDR2 SYGVKD.

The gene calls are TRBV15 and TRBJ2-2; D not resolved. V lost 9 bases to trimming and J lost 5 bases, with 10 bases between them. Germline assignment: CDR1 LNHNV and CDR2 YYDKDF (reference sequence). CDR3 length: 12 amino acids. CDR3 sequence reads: CATAQSTGELFF. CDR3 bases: TGTGCCACGGCTCAGAGTACCGGGGAGCTGTTTTTT.

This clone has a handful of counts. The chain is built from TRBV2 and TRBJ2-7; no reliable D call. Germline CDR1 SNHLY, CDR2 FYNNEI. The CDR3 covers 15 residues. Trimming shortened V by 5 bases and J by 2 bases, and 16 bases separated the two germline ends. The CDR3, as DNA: TGTGCCAGCAGTTCTCGATCGGTCCTGGCCTACGAGCAGTACTTC. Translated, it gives CASSSRSVLAYEQYF.

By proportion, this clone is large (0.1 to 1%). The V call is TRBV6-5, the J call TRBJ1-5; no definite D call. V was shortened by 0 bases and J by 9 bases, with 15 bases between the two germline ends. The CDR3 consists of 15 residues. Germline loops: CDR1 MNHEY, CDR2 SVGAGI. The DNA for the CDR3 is TGTGCCAGCAGTTACTCCCCCGACGGTGTGGGGCCCCAGCATTTT. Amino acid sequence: CASSYSPDGVGPQHF.

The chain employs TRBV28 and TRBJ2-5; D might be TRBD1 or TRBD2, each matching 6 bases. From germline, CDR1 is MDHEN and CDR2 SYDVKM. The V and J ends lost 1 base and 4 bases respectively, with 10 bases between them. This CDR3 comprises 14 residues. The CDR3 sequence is CASSLLGGAETQYF. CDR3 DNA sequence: TGTGCCAGCAGTTTATTGGGGGGCGCAGAGACCCAGTACTTC. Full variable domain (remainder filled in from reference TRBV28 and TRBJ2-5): DVKVTQSSRYLVKRTGEKVFLECVQDMDHENMFWYRQDPGLGLRLIYFSYDVKMKEKGDIPEGYSVSREKKERFSLILESASTNQTSMYLCASSLLGGAETQYFGPGTRLLVL.

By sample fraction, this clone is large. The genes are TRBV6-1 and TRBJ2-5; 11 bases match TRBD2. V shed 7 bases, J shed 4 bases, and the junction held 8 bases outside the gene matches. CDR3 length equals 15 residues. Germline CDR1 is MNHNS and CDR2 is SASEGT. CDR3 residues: CASTSGTSGRETQYF. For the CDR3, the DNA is TGTGCCAGCACCAGCGGCACTAGCGGGAGAGAGACCCAGTACTTC.

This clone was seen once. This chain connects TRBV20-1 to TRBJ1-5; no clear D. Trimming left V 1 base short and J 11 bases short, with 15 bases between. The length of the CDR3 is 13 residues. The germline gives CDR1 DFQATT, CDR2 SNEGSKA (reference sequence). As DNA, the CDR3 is TGCAGTGCTAGAGGTCAGACCATCGGATCCCAGCATTTT. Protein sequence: CSARGQTIGSQHF.

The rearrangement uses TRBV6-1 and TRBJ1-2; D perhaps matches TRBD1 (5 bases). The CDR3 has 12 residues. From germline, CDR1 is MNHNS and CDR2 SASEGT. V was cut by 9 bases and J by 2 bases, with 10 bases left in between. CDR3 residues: CASGGLNYGYTF. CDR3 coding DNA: TGTGCCAGTGGGGGTCTCAACTATGGCTACACCTTC.

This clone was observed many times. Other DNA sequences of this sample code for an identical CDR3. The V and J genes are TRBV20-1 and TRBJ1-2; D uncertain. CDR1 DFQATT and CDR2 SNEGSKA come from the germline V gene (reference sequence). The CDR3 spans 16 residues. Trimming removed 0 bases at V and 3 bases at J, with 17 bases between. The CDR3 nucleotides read TGCAGTGCTAGAGACCGCCTGGGAGTAGGTCACTATGGCTACACCTTC. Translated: CSARDRLGVGHYGYTF.

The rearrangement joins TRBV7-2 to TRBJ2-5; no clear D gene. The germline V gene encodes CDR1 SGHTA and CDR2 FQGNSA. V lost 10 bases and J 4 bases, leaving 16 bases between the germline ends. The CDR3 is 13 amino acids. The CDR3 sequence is CATSGTPVETQYF. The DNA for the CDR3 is TGTGCCACCTCAGGCACTCCGGTAGAGACCCAGTACTTC.

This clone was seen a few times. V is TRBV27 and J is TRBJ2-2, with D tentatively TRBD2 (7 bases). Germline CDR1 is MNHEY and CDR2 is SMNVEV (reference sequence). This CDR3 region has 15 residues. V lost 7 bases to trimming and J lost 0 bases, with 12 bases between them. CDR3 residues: CASTFGGPNTGELFF. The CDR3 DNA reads TGTGCCAGCACCTTCGGGGGGCCGAACACCGGGGAGCTGTTTTTT.

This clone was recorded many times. Here the CDR3 DNA reads TGTGCCAGCAGCCCGACTAGTCGGACAGATACGCAGTATTTT. This translates into CASSPTSRTDTQYF. The V and J genes are TRBV3-1 and TRBJ2-3, with D tentatively TRBD2 (6 bases). The CDR3 contains 14 residues. V lost 4 bases and J lost 3, with 11 bases in between. Germline lookup yields CDR1 LGHDT and CDR2 YNNKEL (reference sequence).

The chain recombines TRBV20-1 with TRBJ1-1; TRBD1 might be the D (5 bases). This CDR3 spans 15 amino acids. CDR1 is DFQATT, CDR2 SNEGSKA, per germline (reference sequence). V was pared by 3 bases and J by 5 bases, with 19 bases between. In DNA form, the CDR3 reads TGCAGTGCTAGGGCCTTAGAGGGGCCGGTGACTGAAGCTTTCTTT. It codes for CSARALEGPVTEAFF.

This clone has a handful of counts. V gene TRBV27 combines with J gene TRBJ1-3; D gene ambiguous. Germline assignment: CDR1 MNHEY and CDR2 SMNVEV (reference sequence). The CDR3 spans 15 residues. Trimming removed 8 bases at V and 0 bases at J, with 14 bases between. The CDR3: CASGGVHISGNTIYF. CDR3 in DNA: TGTGCCAGCGGTGGGGTACACATCTCTGGAAACACCATATATTTT.